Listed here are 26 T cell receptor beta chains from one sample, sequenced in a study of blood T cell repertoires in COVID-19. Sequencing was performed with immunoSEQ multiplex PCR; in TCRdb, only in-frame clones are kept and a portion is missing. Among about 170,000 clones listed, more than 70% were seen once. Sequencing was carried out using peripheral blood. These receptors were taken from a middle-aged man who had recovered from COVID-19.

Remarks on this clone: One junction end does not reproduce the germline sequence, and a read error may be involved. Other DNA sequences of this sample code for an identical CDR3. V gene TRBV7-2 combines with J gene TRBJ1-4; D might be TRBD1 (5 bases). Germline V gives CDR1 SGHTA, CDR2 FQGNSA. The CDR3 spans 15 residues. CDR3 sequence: CASSFFSREGEKLFF. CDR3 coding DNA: TGCGCCAGCAGCTTTTTCTCCAGGGAGGGTGAAAAACTGTTTTTT.

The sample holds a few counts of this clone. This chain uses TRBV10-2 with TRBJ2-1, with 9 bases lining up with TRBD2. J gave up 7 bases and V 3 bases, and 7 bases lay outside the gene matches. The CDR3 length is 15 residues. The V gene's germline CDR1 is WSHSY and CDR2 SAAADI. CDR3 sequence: CASSDGGGAGNEQFF. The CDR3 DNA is TGCGCCAGCAGTGACGGCGGGGGGGCCGGGAATGAGCAGTTCTTC.

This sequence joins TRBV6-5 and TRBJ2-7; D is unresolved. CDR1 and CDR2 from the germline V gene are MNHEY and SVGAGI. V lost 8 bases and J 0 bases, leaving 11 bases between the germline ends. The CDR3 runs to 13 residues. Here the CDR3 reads CASFDLYSYEQYF. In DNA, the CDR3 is TGTGCCAGCTTCGACTTATACTCCTACGAGCAGTACTTC.

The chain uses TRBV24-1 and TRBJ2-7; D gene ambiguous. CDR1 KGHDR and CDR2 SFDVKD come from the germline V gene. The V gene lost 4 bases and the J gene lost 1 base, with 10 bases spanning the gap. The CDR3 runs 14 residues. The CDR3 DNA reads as TGTGCCACCAGTGACCCGAGTACTTCCTACGAGCAGTACTTC. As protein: CATSDPSTSYEQYF.

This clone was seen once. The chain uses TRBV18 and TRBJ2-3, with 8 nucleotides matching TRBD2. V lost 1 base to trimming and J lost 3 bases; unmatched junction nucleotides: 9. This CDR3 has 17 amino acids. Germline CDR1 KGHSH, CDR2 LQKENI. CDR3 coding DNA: TGTGCCAGCTCACCACAAGAACAGCGGGAGAGGACAGATACGCAGTATTTT. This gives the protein CASSPQEQRERTDTQYF.

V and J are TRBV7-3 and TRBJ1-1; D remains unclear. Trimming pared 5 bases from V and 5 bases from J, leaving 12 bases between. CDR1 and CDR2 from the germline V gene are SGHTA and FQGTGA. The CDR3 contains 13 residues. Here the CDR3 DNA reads TGTGCCAGCAGCCTCCTGAGGGATACTGAAGCTTTCTTT. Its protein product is CASSLLRDTEAFF.

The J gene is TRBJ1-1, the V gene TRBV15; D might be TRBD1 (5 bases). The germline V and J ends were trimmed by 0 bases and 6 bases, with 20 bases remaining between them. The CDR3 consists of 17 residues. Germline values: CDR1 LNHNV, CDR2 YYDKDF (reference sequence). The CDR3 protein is CATSRDRGRIPLPEAFF. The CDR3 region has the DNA TGTGCCACCAGCAGAGATAGGGGAAGGATCCCTCTTCCTGAAGCTTTCTTT.

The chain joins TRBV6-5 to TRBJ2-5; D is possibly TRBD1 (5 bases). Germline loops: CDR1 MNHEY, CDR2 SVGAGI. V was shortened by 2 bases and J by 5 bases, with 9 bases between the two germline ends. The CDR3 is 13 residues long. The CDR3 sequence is CASSYLSGETQYF. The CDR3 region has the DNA TGTGCCAGCAGTTACCTTTCAGGGGAGACCCAGTACTTC.

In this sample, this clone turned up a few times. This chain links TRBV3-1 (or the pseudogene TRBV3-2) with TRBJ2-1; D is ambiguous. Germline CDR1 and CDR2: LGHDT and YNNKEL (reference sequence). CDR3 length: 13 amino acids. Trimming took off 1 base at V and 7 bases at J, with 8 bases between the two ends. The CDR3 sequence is CASSQAPENEQFF. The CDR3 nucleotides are TGTGCCAGCAGCCAAGCCCCGGAGAATGAGCAGTTCTTC.

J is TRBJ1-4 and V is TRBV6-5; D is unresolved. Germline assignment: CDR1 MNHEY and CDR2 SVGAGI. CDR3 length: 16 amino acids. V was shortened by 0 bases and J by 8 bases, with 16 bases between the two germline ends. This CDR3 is CASSYSISSVGEKLFF. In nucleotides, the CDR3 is TGTGCCAGCAGTTACTCGATTTCCAGTGTCGGGGAAAAACTGTTTTTT.

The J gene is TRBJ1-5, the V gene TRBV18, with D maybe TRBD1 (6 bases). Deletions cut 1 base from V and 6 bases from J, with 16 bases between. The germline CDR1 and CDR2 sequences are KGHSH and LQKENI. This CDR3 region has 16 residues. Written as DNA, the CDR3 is TGTGCCAGCTCACCACAGAACAACAGGGAGGGTCAGCCCCAGCATTTT. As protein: CASSPQNNREGQPQHF. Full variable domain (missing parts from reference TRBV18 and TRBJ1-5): NAGVMQNPRHLVRRRGQEARLRCSPMKGHSHVYWYRQLPEEGLKFMVYLQKENIIDESGMPKERFSAEFPKEGPSILRIQQVVRGDSAAYFCASSPQNNREGQPQHFGDGTRLSIL.

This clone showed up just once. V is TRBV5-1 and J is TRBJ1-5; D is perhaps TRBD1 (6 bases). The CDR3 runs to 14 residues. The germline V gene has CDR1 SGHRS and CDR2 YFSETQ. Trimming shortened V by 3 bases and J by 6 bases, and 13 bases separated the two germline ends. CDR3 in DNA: TGCGCCAGCAGCTCGACAGGTGGTTCTCAGCCCCAGCATTTT. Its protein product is CASSSTGGSQPQHF. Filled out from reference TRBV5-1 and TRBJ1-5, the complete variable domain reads KAGVTQTPRYLIKTRGQQVTLSCSPISGHRSVSWYQQTPGQGLQFLFEYFSETQRNKGNFPGRFSGRQFSNSRSEMNVSTLELGDSALYLCASSSTGGSQPQHFGDGTRLSIL.

As DNA, the CDR3 is TGCGCCAGCAGCCAAGATCCCGGGTCTGGAAACACCATATATTTT. Encoded protein: CASSQDPGSGNTIYF. J is TRBJ1-3 and V is TRBV4-1; D call uncertain. The V gene lost 0 bases and the J gene lost 1 base, with 7 bases spanning the gap. The germline gives CDR1 MGHRA, CDR2 YSYEKL. This CDR3 is built from 15 residues.

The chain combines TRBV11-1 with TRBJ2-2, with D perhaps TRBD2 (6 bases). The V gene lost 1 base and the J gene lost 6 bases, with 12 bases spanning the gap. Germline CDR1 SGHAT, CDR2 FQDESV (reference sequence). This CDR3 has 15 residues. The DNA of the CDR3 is TGTGCCAGCAGCTTAGTGGGAGGCCCGGCCGGGGAGCTGTTTTTT. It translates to CASSLVGGPAGELFF.

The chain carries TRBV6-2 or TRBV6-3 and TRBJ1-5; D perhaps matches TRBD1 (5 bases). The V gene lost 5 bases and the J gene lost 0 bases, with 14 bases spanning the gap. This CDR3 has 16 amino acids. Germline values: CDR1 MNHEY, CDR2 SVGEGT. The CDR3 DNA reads TGTGCCAGCAGTACTCACAGGAAGAATAGCAATCAGCCCCAGCATTTT. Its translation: CASSTHRKNSNQPQHF.

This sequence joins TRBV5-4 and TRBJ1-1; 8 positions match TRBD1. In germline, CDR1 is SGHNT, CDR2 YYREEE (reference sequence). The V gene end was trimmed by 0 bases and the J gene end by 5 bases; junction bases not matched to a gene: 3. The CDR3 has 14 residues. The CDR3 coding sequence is TGTGCCAGCAGCTTGGAACAGGGGGGGACTGAAGCTTTCTTT. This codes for CASSLEQGGTEAFF.

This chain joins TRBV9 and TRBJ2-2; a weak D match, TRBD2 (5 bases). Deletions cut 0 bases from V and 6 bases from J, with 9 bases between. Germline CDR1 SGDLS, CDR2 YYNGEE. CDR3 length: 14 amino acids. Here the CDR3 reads CASSVGVDSGELFF. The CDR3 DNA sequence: TGTGCCAGCAGCGTAGGCGTGGACTCCGGGGAGCTGTTTTTT. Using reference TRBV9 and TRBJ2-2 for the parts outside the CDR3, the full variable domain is DSGVTQTPKHLITATGQRVTLRCSPRSGDLSVYWYQQSLDQGLQFLIQYYNGEERAKGNILERFSAQQFPDLHSELNLSSLELGDSALYFCASSVGVDSGELFFGEGSRLTVL.

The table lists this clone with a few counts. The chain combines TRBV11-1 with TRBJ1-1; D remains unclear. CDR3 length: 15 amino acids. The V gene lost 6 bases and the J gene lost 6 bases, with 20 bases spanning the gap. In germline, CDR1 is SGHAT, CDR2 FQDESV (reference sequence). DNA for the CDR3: TGTGCCAGCAGTCGTGTGACCGCGGGGAGGGCTGAAGCTTTCTTT. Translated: CASSRVTAGRAEAFF.

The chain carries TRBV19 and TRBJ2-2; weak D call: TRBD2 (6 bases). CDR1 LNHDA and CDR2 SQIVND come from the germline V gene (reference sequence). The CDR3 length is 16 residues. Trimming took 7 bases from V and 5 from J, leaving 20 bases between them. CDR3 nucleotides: TGTGCCAGTACCCGAACGGGAGAGATGCGGACCGGGGAGCTGTTTTTT. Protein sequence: CASTRTGEMRTGELFF.

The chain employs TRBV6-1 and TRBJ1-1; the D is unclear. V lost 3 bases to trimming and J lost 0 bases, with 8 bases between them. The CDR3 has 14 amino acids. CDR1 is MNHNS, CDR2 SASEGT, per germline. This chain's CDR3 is CASSDWALNTEAFF. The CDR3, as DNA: TGTGCCAGCAGTGATTGGGCGTTGAACACTGAAGCTTTCTTT.

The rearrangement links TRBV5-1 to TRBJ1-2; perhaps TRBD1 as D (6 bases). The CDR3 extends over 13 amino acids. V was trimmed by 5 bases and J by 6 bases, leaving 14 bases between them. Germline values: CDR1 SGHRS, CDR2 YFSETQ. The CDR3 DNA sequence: TGCGCCAGCAGTACCCCACAGGGAAATGGCTACACCTTC. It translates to CASSTPQGNGYTF.

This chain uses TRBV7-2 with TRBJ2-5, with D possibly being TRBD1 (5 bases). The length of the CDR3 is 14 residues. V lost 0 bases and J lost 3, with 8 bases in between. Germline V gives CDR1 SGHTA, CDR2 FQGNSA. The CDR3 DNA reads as TGTGCCAGCAGCTTAGCGCGCAGGGAAGAGACCCAGTACTTC. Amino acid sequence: CASSLARREETQYF.

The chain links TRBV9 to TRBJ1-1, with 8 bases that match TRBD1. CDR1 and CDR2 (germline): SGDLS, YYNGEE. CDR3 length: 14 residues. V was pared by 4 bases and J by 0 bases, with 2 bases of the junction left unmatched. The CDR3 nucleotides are TGTGCCAGCAGCTTGACAGGGGTGAACACTGAAGCTTTCTTT. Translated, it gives CASSLTGVNTEAFF.

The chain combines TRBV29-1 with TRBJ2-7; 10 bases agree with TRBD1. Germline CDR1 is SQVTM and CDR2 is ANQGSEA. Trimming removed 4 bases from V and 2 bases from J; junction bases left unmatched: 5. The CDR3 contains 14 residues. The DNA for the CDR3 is TGCAGCGTTGGGGACAGGGGCTATACCTACGAGCAGTACTTC. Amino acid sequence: CSVGDRGYTYEQYF.

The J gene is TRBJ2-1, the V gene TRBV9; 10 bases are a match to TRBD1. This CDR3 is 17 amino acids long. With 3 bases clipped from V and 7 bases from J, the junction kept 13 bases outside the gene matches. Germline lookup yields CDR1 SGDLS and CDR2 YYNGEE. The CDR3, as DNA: TGTGCCAGCAGCGCCGTCCCTCGGACAGGGGGTAGGAATGAGCAGTTCTTC. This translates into CASSAVPRTGGRNEQFF. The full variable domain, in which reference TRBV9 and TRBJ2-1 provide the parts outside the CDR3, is DSGVTQTPKHLITATGQRVTLRCSPRSGDLSVYWYQQSLDQGLQFLIQYYNGEERAKGNILERFSAQQFPDLHSELNLSSLELGDSALYFCASSAVPRTGGRNEQFFGPGTRLTVL.

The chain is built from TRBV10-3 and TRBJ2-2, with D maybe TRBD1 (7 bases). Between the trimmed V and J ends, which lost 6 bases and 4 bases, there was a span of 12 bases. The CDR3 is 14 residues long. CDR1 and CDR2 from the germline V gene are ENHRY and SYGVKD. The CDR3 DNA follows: TGTGCCATCAGGGAGGGGGCGGTCACCGGGGAGCTGTTTTTT. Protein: CAIREGAVTGELFF.